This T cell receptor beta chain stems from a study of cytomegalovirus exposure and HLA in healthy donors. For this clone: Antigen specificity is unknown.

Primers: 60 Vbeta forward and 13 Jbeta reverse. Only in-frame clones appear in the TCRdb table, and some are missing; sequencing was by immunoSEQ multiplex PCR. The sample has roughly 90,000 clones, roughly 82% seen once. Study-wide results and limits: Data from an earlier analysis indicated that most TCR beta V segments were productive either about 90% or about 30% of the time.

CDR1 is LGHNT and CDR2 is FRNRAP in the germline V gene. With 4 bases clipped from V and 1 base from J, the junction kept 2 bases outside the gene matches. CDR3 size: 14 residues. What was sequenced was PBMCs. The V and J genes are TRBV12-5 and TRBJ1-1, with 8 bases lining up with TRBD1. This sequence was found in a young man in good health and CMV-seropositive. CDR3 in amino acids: CASGYGQGNTEAFF. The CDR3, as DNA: TGTGCTAGTGGTTACGGACAGGGGAACACTGAAGCTTTCTTT. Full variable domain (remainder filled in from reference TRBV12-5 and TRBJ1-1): DARVTQTPRHKVTEMGQEVTMRCQPILGHNTVFWYRQTMMQGLELLAYFRNRAPLDDSGMPKDRFSAEMPDATLATLKIQPSEPRDSAVYFCASGYGQGNTEAFFGQGTRLTVV.